Presented here are 9 T cell receptor beta chains from one specimen sequenced in a study of regulatory T cells in long-lasting Graves disease. In building TCR beta libraries, iRepertoire HTBI primers were used together with Arm-PCR of CDR3 regions. Each CDR3 protein gets one entry after TCRdb re-called the multiplex PCR reads with MiXCR. The data hold about 430,000 distinct CDR3 sequences, with approximately 15% observed a single time. Specified time point: newly diagnosed GD, antithyroid drugs for less than 3 months. PBMC RNA served as the TCR library source. These sequences were also reported in another study, on T cells in Graves' hyperthyroidism and ophthalmopathy.

The specimen was peripheral blood mononuclear cells (PBMCs), collected at new diagnosis, from a patient treated with antithyroid drugs. These receptors were collected from a woman in her 40s with Graves disease.

This clonotype has ten or more counts. This chain joins TRBV28 and TRBJ2-7; D is possibly TRBD1 (5 bases). CDR1 is MDHEN and CDR2 is SYDVKM in the germline V gene. The length of the CDR3 is 15 residues. V was trimmed by 3 bases and J by 2 bases, leaving 14 bases between them. This CDR3 is CASSFFGARTYEQYF. The DNA for the CDR3 is TGTGCCAGCAGTTTTTTTGGGGCTCGGACCTACGAGCAGTACTTC.

This clonotype was found many times. A read error may account for a junction end that differs from germline. J is TRBJ2-2 and V is TRBV7-3, with D possibly being TRBD1 (5 bases). The length of the CDR3 is 15 residues. CDR1 and CDR2 (germline): SGHTA, FQGTGA. Written as DNA, the CDR3 is TGTGCCAGCAGCTCCGGACAAGCGAACACCGAGGAGCTGTTTTTT. It is translated as CASSSGQANTEELFF. Using reference TRBV7-3 and TRBJ2-2 for the parts outside the CDR3, the full variable domain is GAGVSQTPSNKVTEKGKYVELRCDPISGHTALYWYRQSLGQGPEFLIYFQGTGAADDSGLPNDRFFAVRPEGSVSTLKIQRTERGDSAVYLCASSSGQANTEELFFGEGSRLTVL.

This clonotype was observed at least ten times. The chain employs TRBV20-1 and TRBJ1-1; D might be TRBD1 (5 bases). The length of the CDR3 is 13 residues. Germline CDR1 is DFQATT and CDR2 is SNEGSKA (reference sequence). V lost 0 bases to trimming and J lost 7 bases, with 12 bases between them. The CDR3 reads CSARDQAGGEAFF. The CDR3 nucleotides are TGCAGTGCTAGAGACCAGGCTGGGGGTGAAGCTTTCTTT.

This clonotype showed up many times. This rearrangement joins TRBV27 to TRBJ1-6; 8 bases match TRBD1. V shed 1 base and J 6 bases; nucleotides not matched to a gene: 17. Germline assignment: CDR1 MNHEY and CDR2 SMNVEV (reference sequence). The CDR3 runs to 20 residues. CDR3 in amino acids: CASSLYAGGSPHKSNSPLHF. CDR3 in DNA: TGTGCCAGCAGTTTATACGCAGGGGGCTCCCCCCATAAGAGTAATTCACCCCTCCACTTT.

In this sample, this clonotype turned up many times. This chain links TRBV2 with TRBJ2-7; D remains unclear. Trimming removed 8 bases from V and 2 bases from J, with 10 bases in between. The length of the CDR3 is 12 residues. Per the germline V gene, CDR1 is SNHLY and CDR2 is FYNNEI. CDR3 protein: CASVTETYEQYF. The CDR3 DNA is TGTGCCAGCGTTACAGAAACCTACGAGCAGTACTTC. The variable domain in full, with the rest retrieved from reference TRBV2 and TRBJ2-7, is EPEVTQTPSHQVTQMGQEVILRCVPISNHLYFYWYRQILGQKVEFLVSFYNNEISEKSEIFDDQFSVERPDGSNFTLKIRSTKLEDSAMYFCASVTETYEQYFGPGTRLTVT.

There are a few counts of this clonotype. V is TRBV19 and J is TRBJ2-7, with 7 bases identical to TRBD1. Trimming at V came to 4 bases and at J to 7 bases, leaving 7 bases not matched to a gene. This CDR3 is 13 amino acids long. The germline V gene has CDR1 LNHDA and CDR2 SQIVND (reference sequence). DNA for the CDR3: TGTGCCAGTAGTACGGCAGGGGGAAGAGAGCAGTACTTC. Protein product: CASSTAGGREQYF.

This clonotype was picked up many times. The chain employs TRBV12-3 or TRBV12-4 and TRBJ1-3; D gene unclear. Trimming left V 2 bases short and J 3 bases short, with 5 bases between. The CDR3 contains 13 residues. CDR3 sequence (DNA): TGTGCCAGCAGTTTATCACTTGGAAACACCATATATTTT. Its protein product is CASSLSLGNTIYF.

The chain employs TRBV24-1 and TRBJ1-2, with D possibly matching TRBD1 (6 bases). This CDR3 has 14 amino acids. Germline CDR1 is KGHDR and CDR2 is SFDVKD. V lost 1 base and J lost 4, with 9 bases in between. DNA of the CDR3: TGTGCCACCAGTGATTTAAACAGGGCCTATGGCTACACCTTC. Its translation is CATSDLNRAYGYTF.

This clonotype was seen at least ten times. The rearrangement links TRBV2 to TRBJ2-7; a possible D gene is TRBD2 (5 bases). V lost 7 bases and J 1 base, leaving 17 bases between the germline ends. Germline V lookup: CDR1 SNHLY, CDR2 FYNNEI. The CDR3 runs to 15 residues. The CDR3 reads CASTLLASLSYEQYF. The CDR3 DNA reads as TGTGCCAGCACCCTCCTAGCATCCCTATCCTACGAGCAGTACTTC.